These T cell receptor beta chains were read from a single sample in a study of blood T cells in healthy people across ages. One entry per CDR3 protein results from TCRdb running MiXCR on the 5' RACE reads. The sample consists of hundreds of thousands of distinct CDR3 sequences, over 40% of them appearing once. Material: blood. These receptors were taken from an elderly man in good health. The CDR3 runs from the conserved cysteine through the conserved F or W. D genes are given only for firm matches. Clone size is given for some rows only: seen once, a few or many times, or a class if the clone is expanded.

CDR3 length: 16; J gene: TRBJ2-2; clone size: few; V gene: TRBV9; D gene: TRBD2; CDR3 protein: CASSVGLAGGVGELFF; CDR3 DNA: TGTGCCAGCAGCGTAGGACTAGCGGGGGGTGTCGGGGAGCTGTTTTTT
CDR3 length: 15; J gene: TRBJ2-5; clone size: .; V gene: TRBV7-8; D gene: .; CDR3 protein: CASSPRVSGRDEQYF; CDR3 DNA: TGTGCCAGCAGCCCCAGGGTATCAGGGCGAGATGAGCAGTACTTC
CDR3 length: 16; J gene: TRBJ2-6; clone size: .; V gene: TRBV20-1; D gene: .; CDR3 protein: CSATGRVHSGANVLTF; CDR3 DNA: TGCAGTGCGACTGGCAGGGTTCACTCTGGGGCCAACGTCCTGACTTTC
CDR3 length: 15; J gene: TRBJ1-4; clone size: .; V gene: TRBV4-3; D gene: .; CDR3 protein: CASSQDGRKSEKLFF; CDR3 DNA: TGCGCCAGCAGCCAAGACGGGCGGAAGTCGGAAAAACTGTTTTTT
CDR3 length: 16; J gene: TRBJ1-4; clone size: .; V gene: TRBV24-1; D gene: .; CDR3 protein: CATSDNRDGGRGKLFF; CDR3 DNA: TGTGCCACCAGTGATAACCGGGACGGTGGTAGGGGGAAACTGTTTTTT
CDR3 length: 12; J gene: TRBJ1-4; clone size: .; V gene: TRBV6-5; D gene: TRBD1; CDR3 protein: CASRTGGEKLFF; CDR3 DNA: TGTGCCAGTCGCACAGGGGGGGAAAAACTGTTTTTT
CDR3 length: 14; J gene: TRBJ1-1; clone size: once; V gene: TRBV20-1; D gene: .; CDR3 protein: CSARGWRGNTEAFF; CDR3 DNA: TGCAGTGCTAGAGGATGGCGGGGGAACACTGAAGCTTTCTTT
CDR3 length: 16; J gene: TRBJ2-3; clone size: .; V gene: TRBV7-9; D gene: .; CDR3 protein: CASSLAPAPGADTQYF; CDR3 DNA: TGTGCCAGCAGCTTAGCCCCAGCTCCAGGGGCAGATACGCAGTATTTT
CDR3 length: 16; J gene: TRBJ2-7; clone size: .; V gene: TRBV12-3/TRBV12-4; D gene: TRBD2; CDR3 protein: CASSRGLTGAGNEQYF; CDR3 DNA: TGTGCCAGCAGTCGGGGACTAACGGGAGCGGGCAATGAGCAGTACTTC
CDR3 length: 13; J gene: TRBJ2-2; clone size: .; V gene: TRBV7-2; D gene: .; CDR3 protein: CASSSRVSGELFF; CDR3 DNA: TGTGCCAGCAGCTCCAGGGTTTCCGGGGAGCTGTTTTTT
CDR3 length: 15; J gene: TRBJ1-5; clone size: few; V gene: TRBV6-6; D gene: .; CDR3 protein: CASSYSGGRNQPQHF; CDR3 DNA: TGTGCCAGCAGTTACTCTGGGGGGCGCAATCAGCCCCAGCATTTT
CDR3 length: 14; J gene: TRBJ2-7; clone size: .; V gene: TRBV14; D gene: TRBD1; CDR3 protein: CASSWGQGGYEQYF; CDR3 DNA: TGTGCCAGCAGCTGGGGACAGGGGGGCTACGAGCAGTACTTC
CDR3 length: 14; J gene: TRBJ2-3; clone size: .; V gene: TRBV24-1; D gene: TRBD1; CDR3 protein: CGTSDRDSTDTQYF; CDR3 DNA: TGTGGCACCAGTGACAGGGATAGCACAGATACGCAGTATTTT
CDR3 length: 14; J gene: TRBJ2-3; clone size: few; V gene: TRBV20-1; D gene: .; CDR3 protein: CSASSSGYTDTQYF; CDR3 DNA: TGCAGTGCTAGTAGTAGCGGATACACAGATACGCAGTATTTT
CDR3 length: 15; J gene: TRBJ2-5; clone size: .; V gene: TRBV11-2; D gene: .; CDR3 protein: CASSFFGGREETQYF; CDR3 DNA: TGTGCCAGCAGCTTCTTCGGGGGAAGAGAAGAGACCCAGTACTTC
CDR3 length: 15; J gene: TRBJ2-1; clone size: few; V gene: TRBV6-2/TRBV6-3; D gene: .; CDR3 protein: CASRSPWGAYNEQFF; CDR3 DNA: TGTGCCAGCAGATCCCCTTGGGGGGCTTACAATGAGCAGTTCTTC
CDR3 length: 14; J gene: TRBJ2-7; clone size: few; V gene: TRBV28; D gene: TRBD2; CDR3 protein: CASSNAGGNNEQYF; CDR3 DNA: TGTGCCAGCAGTAACGCGGGAGGGAACAACGAGCAGTACTTC
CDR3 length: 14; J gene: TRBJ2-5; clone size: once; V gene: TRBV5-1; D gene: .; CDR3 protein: CASSLAGSEETQCF; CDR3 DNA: TGCGCCAGCAGCTTGGCGGGGTCGGAAGAGACCCAGTGCTTC
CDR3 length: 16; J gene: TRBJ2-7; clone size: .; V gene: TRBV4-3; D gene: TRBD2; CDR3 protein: CASSRALGTTLGEQYF; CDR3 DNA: TGCGCCAGCAGCCGGGCGCTGGGGACTACTTTGGGCGAGCAGTACTTC
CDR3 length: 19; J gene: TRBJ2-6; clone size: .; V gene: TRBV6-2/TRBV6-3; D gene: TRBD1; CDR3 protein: CASTKGRTGRQSGANVLTF; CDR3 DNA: TGTGCCAGCACCAAAGGACGGACAGGGCGTCAATCTGGGGCCAACGTCCTGACTTTC
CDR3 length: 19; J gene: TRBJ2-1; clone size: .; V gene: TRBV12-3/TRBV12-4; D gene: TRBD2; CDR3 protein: CASSLYGLAGGSSYNEQFF; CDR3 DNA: TGTGCCAGCAGTTTATATGGACTAGCGGGGGGGAGCTCCTACAATGAGCAGTTCTTC
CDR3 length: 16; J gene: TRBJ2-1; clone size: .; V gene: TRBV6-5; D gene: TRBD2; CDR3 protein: CASSYTSGGPRNEQFF; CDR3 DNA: TGTGCCAGCAGTTATACTAGCGGGGGCCCTCGGAATGAGCAGTTCTTC
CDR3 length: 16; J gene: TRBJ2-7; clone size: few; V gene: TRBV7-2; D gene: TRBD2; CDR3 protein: CASSSSSGRVSYEQYF; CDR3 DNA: TGTGCCAGCAGCTCCTCTAGCGGGAGGGTCTCCTACGAGCAGTACTTC
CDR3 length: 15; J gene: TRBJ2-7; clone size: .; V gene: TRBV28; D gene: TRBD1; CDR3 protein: CASSLGDRDKYEQYF; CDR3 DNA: TGTGCCAGCAGTTTGGGGGACAGGGATAAGTACGAGCAGTACTTC
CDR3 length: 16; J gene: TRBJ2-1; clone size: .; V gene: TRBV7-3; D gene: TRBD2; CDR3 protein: CASSHNLGTSDNEQFF; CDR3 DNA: TGTGCCAGCAGCCACAACCTTGGGACTAGCGACAATGAGCAGTTCTTC
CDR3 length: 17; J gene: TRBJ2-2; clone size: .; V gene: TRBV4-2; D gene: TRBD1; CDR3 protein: CASSSGTGGSYTGELFF; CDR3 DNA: TGTGCCAGCAGTTCCGGGACAGGGGGCTCGTACACCGGGGAGCTGTTTTTT
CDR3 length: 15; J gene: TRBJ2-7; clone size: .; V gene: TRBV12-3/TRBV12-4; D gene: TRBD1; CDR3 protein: CASSYGQGASHEQYF; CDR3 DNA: TGTGCCAGCAGTTACGGACAGGGGGCATCCCACGAGCAGTACTTC
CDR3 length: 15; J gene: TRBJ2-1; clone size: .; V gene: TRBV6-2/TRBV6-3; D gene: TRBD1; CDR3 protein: CASSTGQEAYNEQFF; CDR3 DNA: TGTGCCAGCAGTACCGGACAGGAAGCCTACAATGAGCAGTTCTTC